This T cell receptor beta chain was observed in a study of blood T cell repertoires in COVID-19. Data came from immunoSEQ multiplex PCR; TCRdb stores just in-frame clones and leaves some out. The table has approximately 50,000 clones, roughly nine tenths seen once. This CDR3 region has 17 residues. The germline V gene has CDR1 KGHSH and CDR2 LQKENI. Trimming removed 0 bases from V and 4 bases from J; junction bases left unmatched: 6. The material sequenced was peripheral blood. J is TRBJ2-1 and V is TRBV18, with 10 bases fitting TRBD1. The TCR was taken from a human donor in a cohort sampled during active COVID-19. CDR3 nucleotide sequence: TGTGCCAGCTCACCACCGTCCGGGACAGGGGTATACAATGAGCAGTTCTTC. This codes for CASSPPSGTGVYNEQFF.